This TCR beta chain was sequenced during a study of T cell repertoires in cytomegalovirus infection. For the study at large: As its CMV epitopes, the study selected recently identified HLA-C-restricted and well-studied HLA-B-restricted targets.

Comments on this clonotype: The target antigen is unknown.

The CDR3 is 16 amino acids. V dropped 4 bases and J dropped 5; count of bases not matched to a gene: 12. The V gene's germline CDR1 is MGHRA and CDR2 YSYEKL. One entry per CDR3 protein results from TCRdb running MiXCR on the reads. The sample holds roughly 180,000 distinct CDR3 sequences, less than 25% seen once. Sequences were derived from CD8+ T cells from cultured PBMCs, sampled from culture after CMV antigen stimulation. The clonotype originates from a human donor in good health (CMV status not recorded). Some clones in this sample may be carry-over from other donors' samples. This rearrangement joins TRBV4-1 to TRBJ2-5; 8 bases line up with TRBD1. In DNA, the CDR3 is TGCGCCAGCAGCCCGTCTCCCCAGGGGGCTGGGGAGACCCAGTACTTC. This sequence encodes CASSPSPQGAGETQYF.